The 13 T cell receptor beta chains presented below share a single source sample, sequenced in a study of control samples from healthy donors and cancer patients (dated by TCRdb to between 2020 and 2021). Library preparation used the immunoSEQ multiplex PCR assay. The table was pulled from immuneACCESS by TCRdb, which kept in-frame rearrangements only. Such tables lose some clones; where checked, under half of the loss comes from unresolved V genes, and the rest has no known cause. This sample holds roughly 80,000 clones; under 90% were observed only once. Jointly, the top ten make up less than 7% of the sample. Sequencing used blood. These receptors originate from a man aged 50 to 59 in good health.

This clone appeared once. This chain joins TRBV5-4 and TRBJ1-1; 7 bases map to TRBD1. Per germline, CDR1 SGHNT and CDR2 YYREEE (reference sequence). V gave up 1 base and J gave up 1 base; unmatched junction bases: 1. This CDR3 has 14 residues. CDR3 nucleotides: TGTGCCAGCAGCTTGAGACAGGGGAACACTGAAGCTTTCTTT. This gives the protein CASSLRQGNTEAFF. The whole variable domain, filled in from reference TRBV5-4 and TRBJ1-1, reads ETGVTQSPTHLIKTRGQQVTLRCSSQSGHNTVSWYQQALGQGPQFIFQYYREEENGRGNFPPRFSGLQFPNYSSELNVNALELDDSALYLCASSLRQGNTEAFFGQGTRLTVV.

The CDR3 sequence is CASSYTGLSHEQYF. In DNA form, the CDR3 reads TGTGCCAGCAGTTACACAGGGCTTAGCCACGAGCAGTACTTC. The rearrangement links TRBV6-5 to TRBJ2-7, with D perhaps matching TRBD1 (6 bases). Germline values: CDR1 MNHEY, CDR2 SVGAGI. The germline V and J ends were trimmed by 2 bases and 5 bases, with 13 bases remaining between them. This CDR3 is built from 14 residues.

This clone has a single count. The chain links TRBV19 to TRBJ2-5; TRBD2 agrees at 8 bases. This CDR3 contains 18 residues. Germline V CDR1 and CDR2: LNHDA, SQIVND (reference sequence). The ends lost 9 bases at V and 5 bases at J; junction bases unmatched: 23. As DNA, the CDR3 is TGTGCCAGCCGGGGGGGGTCCTCCCTATTGTCGAGCTGGGAGACCCAGTACTTC. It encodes CASRGGSSLLSSWETQYF.

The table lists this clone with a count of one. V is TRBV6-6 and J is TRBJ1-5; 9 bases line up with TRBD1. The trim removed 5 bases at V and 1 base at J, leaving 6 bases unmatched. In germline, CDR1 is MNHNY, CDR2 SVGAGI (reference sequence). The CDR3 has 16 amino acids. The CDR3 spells CASSPRTGASNQPQHF. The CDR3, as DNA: TGTGCCAGCAGTCCCCGGACAGGGGCGAGCAATCAGCCCCAGCATTTT.

The CDR3 here is CASSRDRGVEEQYF. The CDR3 nucleotides are TGTGCCAGCAGTAGGGACAGGGGGGTTGAGGAGCAGTACTTC. The chain carries TRBV27 and TRBJ2-7; 11 nucleotides align to TRBD1. This CDR3 region has 14 residues. Per germline, CDR1 MNHEY and CDR2 SMNVEV (reference sequence). Trimming took 5 bases from V and 7 from J; bases not matched to a gene: 7.

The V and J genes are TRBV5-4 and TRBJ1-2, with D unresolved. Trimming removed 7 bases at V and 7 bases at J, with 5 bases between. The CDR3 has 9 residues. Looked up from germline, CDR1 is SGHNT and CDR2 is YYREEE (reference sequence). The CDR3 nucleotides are TGTGCCAGCGGCCTTGGCTACACCTTC. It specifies CASGLGYTF.

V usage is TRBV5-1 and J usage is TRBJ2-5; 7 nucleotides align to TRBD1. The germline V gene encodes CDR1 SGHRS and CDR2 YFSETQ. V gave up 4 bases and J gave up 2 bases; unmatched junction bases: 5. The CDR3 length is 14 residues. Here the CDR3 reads CASSLGQIQETQYF. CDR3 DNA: TGCGCCAGCAGCCTGGGACAGATTCAAGAGACCCAGTACTTC.

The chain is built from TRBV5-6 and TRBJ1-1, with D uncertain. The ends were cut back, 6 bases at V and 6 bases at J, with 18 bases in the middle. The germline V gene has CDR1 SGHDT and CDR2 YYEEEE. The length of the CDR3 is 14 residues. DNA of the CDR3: TGTGCCAGCACCGACTTTCCGAGAACGGCTGAAGCTTTCTTT. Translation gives CASTDFPRTAEAFF.

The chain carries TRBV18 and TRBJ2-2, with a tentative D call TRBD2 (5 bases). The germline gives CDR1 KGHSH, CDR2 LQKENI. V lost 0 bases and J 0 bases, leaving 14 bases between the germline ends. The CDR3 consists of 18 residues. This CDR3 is CASSPPRGFFANTGELFF. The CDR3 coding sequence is TGTGCCAGCTCACCACCGAGAGGGTTCTTCGCGAACACCGGGGAGCTGTTTTTT.

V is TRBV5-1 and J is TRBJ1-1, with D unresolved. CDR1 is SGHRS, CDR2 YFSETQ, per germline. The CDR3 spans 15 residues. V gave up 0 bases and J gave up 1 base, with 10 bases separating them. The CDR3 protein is CASSLGVGRNTEAFF. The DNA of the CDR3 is TGCGCCAGCAGCTTGGGAGTCGGGAGGAACACTGAAGCTTTCTTT.

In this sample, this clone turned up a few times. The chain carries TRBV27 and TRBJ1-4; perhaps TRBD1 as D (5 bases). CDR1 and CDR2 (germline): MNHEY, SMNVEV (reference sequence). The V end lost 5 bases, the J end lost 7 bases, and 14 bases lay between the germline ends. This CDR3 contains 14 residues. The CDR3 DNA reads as TGTGCCAGCAGTCCCCGGGCAGGGTTTGAAAAACTGTTTTTT. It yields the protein CASSPRAGFEKLFF.

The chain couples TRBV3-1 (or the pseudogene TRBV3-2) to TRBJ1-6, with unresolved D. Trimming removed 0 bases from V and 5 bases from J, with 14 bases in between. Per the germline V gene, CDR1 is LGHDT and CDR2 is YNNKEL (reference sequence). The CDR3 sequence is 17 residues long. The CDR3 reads CASSQELVSANNSPLHF. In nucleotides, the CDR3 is TGTGCCAGCAGCCAAGAATTGGTGTCAGCCAATAATTCACCCCTCCACTTT.

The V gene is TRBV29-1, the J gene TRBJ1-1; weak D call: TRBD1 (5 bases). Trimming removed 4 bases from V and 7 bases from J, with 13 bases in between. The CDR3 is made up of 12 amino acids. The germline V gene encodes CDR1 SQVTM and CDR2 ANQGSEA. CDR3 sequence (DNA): TGCAGCGTTGGGGGGGTAGGAATTGAAGCTTTCTTT. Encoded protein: CSVGGVGIEAFF.